The 19 T cell receptor beta chains below all came from one sample that was sequenced in a study of T cell responses to AZD1222 COVID-19 vaccine. Sequenced by immunoSEQ multiplex PCR; TCRdb stores in-frame clones only, minus some. The sample lists some 120,000 clones; about 91% were seen once. The specimen was peripheral blood, collected on day 0 of AZD1222 vaccination. The receptor source for this set is an adult in good health.

The J gene is TRBJ1-5, the V gene TRBV6-5; TRBD1 is a possible D gene (6 bases). The V gene lost 8 bases and the J gene lost 0 bases, with 8 bases spanning the gap. Germline CDR1 MNHEY, CDR2 SVGAGI. This CDR3 has 13 residues. The CDR3 sequence is CASGQYSNQPQHF. CDR3 DNA sequence: TGTGCCAGCGGACAGTATAGCAATCAGCCCCAGCATTTT.

The sample holds one count of this clone. The chain employs TRBV9 and TRBJ2-5; 10 bases match TRBD1. The CDR3 is made up of 16 amino acids. Trimming at V came to 6 bases and at J to 7 bases, leaving 15 bases not matched to a gene. Germline V gene sequence: CDR1 SGDLS, CDR2 YYNGEE. The CDR3 nucleotides are TGTGCCAGCACCGACGTCGGGACAGGGGTGGCTGGGACCCAGTACTTC. Protein: CASTDVGTGVAGTQYF.

V usage is TRBV5-1 and J usage is TRBJ1-4; 9 positions match TRBD1. Germline-derived CDR1 and CDR2 are SGHRS and YFSETQ. CDR3 length: 16 residues. With V trimmed by 3 bases and J by 6 bases, 9 bases remained unmatched. CDR3 protein: CASSSPTGTGHEKLFF. CDR3 coding DNA: TGCGCCAGCAGCTCACCCACCGGGACAGGGCATGAAAAACTGTTTTTT.

This clone turned up a few times. This sequence joins TRBV5-1 and TRBJ2-1; 8 positions match TRBD2. This CDR3 spans 15 amino acids. Germline V gene data show CDR1 as SGHRS and CDR2 as YFSETQ. V was clipped by 9 bases and J by 3 bases; unmatched bases: 11. The CDR3 bases are TGCGCCACCACGTTCGAAGGGACTAGCTACAATGAGCAGTTCTTC. Protein product: CATTFEGTSYNEQFF.

A note on this clone: This CDR3 is also generated by other DNA sequences in the sample. The rearrangement joins TRBV11-2 to TRBJ2-5; D not certain. V lost 1 base to trimming and J lost 1 base, with 7 bases between them. CDR3 size: 14 residues. Germline lookup yields CDR1 SGHAT and CDR2 FQNNGV. CDR3 nucleotide sequence: TGTGCCAGCAGCTTAGCCGGCAGCCAAGAGACCCAGTACTTC. Protein: CASSLAGSQETQYF.

The rearrangement links TRBV2 to TRBJ2-7; 8 nucleotides agree with TRBD1. Germline CDR1 SNHLY, CDR2 FYNNEI. The CDR3 loop spans 14 amino acids. The J segment lost 5 bases and the V segment lost 4 bases, leaving 7 bases of the junction unmatched. The CDR3 region has the DNA TGTGCCAGCAGTGCCCGGACAGGGTCTAACGAGCAGTACTTC. Protein sequence: CASSARTGSNEQYF.

The chain carries TRBV14 and TRBJ1-3, with TRBD1 matching over 8 bases. The length of the CDR3 is 16 residues. Germline V gene data show CDR1 as SGHDN and CDR2 as FVKESK. With V trimmed by 3 bases and J by 5 bases, 9 bases remained unmatched. This CDR3 reads CASSHEDRVYRNTIYF. The CDR3 DNA sequence: TGTGCCAGCAGCCACGAGGACAGGGTGTACAGAAACACCATATATTTT.

This chain uses TRBV27 with TRBJ1-1, with D tentatively TRBD1 (5 bases). CDR1 and CDR2 from the germline V gene are MNHEY and SMNVEV (reference sequence). The CDR3 contains 15 residues. V was clipped by 7 bases and J by 0 bases, with 15 bases between them. CDR3 amino acids: CASTPRGLLNTEAFF. CDR3 in DNA: TGTGCCAGCACCCCACGGGGCCTCCTGAACACTGAAGCTTTCTTT.

This chain joins TRBV6-1 and TRBJ1-1; 7 nucleotides match TRBD1. The CDR3 consists of 15 residues. V shed 2 bases, J shed 2 bases, and the junction held 5 bases outside the gene matches. Germline V gene data show CDR1 as MNHNS and CDR2 as SASEGT. The CDR3 DNA reads TGTGCCAGCAGTGAATGGGGGACAGCAAACACTGAAGCTTTCTTT. Its protein is CASSEWGTANTEAFF.

The CDR3 coding sequence is TGTGCCAGCAGCCCGTCTTCCGGGATGACTGGAAACACCATATATTTT. Its translation: CASSPSSGMTGNTIYF. V usage is TRBV16 and J usage is TRBJ1-3; D gene unclear. Germline CDR1 KGHSY, CDR2 FQNENV. This CDR3 has 16 residues. Trimming removed 4 bases at V and 2 bases at J, with 15 bases between. Looking up the rest from reference TRBV16 and TRBJ1-3 gives the full variable domain: GEEVAQTPKHLVRGEGQKAKLYCAPIKGHSYVFWYQQVLKNEFKFLISFQNENVFDETGMPKERFSAKCLPNSPCSLEIQATKLEDSAVYFCASSPSSGMTGNTIYFGEGSWLTVV.

The V call is TRBV6-5, the J call TRBJ1-5, with D hard to call. In germline, CDR1 is MNHEY, CDR2 SVGAGI. V lost 6 bases and J lost 3, with 15 bases in between. The CDR3 is 15 amino acids. The CDR3, as DNA: TGTGCCAGCAGAAGGACGAGTCTCTCCAATCAGCCCCAGCATTTT. Protein sequence: CASRRTSLSNQPQHF.

The chain joins TRBV7-6 to TRBJ1-2; D ambiguous. V was shortened by 8 bases and J by 3 bases, with 16 bases between the two germline ends. CDR1 is SGHVS, CDR2 FNYEAQ, per germline. The CDR3 has 14 amino acids. CDR3 sequence reads: CASAYSHGDYGYTF. In DNA, the CDR3 is TGTGCCAGCGCTTACTCCCACGGAGACTATGGCTACACCTTC.

This clone was seen just once. The chain links TRBV19 to TRBJ1-5; the D is unclear. The V gene's germline CDR1 is LNHDA and CDR2 SQIVND (reference sequence). The CDR3 contains 14 residues. The germline V and J ends were trimmed by 2 bases and 0 bases, with 5 bases remaining between them. The CDR3 sequence: CASSIIYSNQPQHF. The CDR3 coding sequence is TGTGCCAGTAGTATAATCTATAGCAATCAGCCCCAGCATTTT. Complete variable domain (other parts from reference TRBV19 and TRBJ1-5): DGGITQSPKYLFRKEGQNVTLSCEQNLNHDAMYWYRQDPGQGLRLIYYSQIVNDFQKGDIAEGYSVSREKKESFPLTVTSAQKNPTAFYLCASSIIYSNQPQHFGDGTRLSIL.

CDR3 DNA sequence: TGTGCCACCAGCAGAGATCTTCTGGGAGCCTATAGCAATCAGCCCCAGCATTTT. Amino acids: CATSRDLLGAYSNQPQHF. V gene TRBV15 combines with J gene TRBJ1-5; D gene ambiguous. Trimming cost V 0 bases and J 0 bases, with 15 bases left between them. This CDR3 contains 18 residues. The germline V gene has CDR1 LNHNV and CDR2 YYDKDF (reference sequence).

This chain joins TRBV27 and TRBJ2-7, with 9 nucleotides matching TRBD1. In germline, CDR1 is MNHEY, CDR2 SMNVEV (reference sequence). There are 15 residues in the CDR3. Losses at the gene ends were 3 bases for V and 3 bases for J; bases not matched to a gene: 6. The CDR3 sequence: CASSFPTGGIYEQYF. DNA for the CDR3: TGTGCCAGCAGTTTCCCGACAGGGGGGATCTACGAGCAGTACTTC.

This clone was seen only a few times. This chain joins TRBV5-1 and TRBJ2-7, with D possibly matching TRBD1 (6 bases). The germline V gene has CDR1 SGHRS and CDR2 YFSETQ. There are 16 residues in the CDR3. V was cut by 0 bases and J by 4 bases, with 17 bases left in between. The CDR3 bases are TGCGCCAGCAGCTTGGTTCAGCAGGGGCAAGCGTACGAGCAGTACTTC. Amino acids: CASSLVQQGQAYEQYF. Full variable domain (outside the CDR3, taken from reference TRBV5-1 and TRBJ2-7): KAGVTQTPRYLIKTRGQQVTLSCSPISGHRSVSWYQQTPGQGLQFLFEYFSETQRNKGNFPGRFSGRQFSNSRSEMNVSTLELGDSALYLCASSLVQQGQAYEQYFGPGTRLTVT.

This chain uses TRBV27 with TRBJ2-3; D tentatively fits TRBD1 or TRBD2 (5 bases each). Trimming took off 7 bases at V and 1 base at J, with 15 bases between the two ends. From germline, CDR1 is MNHEY and CDR2 SMNVEV (reference sequence). There are 15 residues in the CDR3. CDR3 nucleotides: TGTGCCAGCAAAGTAACGGGGCGCGGCACAGATACGCAGTATTTT. Its translation is CASKVTGRGTDTQYF.

The genes are TRBV6-5 and TRBJ1-1; 7 bases line up with TRBD1. The trim removed 7 bases at V and 5 bases at J, leaving 7 bases unmatched. CDR3 size: 13 residues. The germline gives CDR1 MNHEY, CDR2 SVGAGI. The CDR3 DNA reads TGTGCCAGCAAAATTTACAGGGGAACTGAAGCTTTCTTT. It encodes CASKIYRGTEAFF.

Points on this clone: This sample also contains other DNA sequences that code for the same CDR3. The rearrangement links TRBV19 to TRBJ1-5; 8 nucleotides align to TRBD1. V dropped 1 base and J dropped 4; count of bases not matched to a gene: 3. The germline V gene encodes CDR1 LNHDA and CDR2 SQIVND (reference sequence). This CDR3 has 15 residues. CDR3 bases: TGTGCCAGTAGTATAGGCACAGGGGGTAATCAGCCCCAGCATTTT. Its protein is CASSIGTGGNQPQHF.